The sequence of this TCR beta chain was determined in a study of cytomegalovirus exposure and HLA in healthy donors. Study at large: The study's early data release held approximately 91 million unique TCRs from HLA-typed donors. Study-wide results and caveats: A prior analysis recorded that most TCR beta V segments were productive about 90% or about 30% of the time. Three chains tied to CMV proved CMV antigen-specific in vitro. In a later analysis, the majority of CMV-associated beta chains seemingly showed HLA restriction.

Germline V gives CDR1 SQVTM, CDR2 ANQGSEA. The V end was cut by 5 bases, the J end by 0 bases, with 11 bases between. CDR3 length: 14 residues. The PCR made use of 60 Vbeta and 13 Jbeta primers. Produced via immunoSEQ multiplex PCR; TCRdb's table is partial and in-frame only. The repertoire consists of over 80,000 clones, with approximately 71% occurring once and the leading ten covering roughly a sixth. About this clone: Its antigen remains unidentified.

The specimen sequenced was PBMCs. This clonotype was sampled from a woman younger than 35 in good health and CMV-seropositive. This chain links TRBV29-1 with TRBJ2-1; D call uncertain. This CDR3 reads CSVSERSSYNEQFF. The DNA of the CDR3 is TGCAGCGTTAGCGAGCGTAGCTCCTACAATGAGCAGTTCTTC.